Listed below are T cell receptor beta chains from one sample, sequenced in a study of cytotoxic CD8 clonotypes in ibrutinib-treated CLL. Only in-frame clones appear in the TCRdb table, and some are missing; sequencing was by immunoSEQ multiplex PCR. The table has 100,000 to 150,000 clones, 70% to 90% seen once. The starting material was PBMCs, obtained after 24 months of ibrutinib treatment. These receptors were taken from a human donor with chronic lymphocytic leukemia. Each CDR3 is given with its conserved first and last residue. Fields, in order: V gene, J gene, D gene, clone size, CDR3 protein, CDR3 DNA. The D gene is left open where the match is weak. Part of the rows lack a size; the others show once, few, many or a class for expanded clones.

v_gene: TRBV5-1
j_gene: TRBJ1-5
d_gene: .
abundance: .
CDR3aa: CASSLRAGTDQPQHF
CDR3nt: TGCGCCAGCAGCTTGAGGGCAGGGACGGATCAGCCCCAGCATTTT

v_gene: TRBV5-8
j_gene: TRBJ1-5
d_gene: .
abundance: .
CDR3aa: CASSFALGGGFNQPQHF
CDR3nt: TGTGCCAGCAGCTTCGCCCTAGGTGGGGGCTTCAATCAGCCCCAGCATTTT

v_gene: TRBV7-9
j_gene: TRBJ2-7
d_gene: .
abundance: .
CDR3aa: CASSWTERRPYEQYF
CDR3nt: TGTGCCAGCAGCTGGACCGAGCGGCGCCCCTACGAGCAGTACTTC

v_gene: TRBV5-1
j_gene: TRBJ2-5
d_gene: .
abundance: .
CDR3aa: CASSSGGQETQYF
CDR3nt: TGCGCCAGCAGCTCTGGAGGCCAAGAGACCCAGTACTTC

v_gene: TRBV19
j_gene: TRBJ2-6
d_gene: .
abundance: .
CDR3aa: CASKVGANVLTF
CDR3nt: TGTGCCAGTAAGGTTGGGGCCAACGTCCTGACTTTC

v_gene: TRBV19
j_gene: TRBJ2-3
d_gene: TRBD1
abundance: .
CDR3aa: CASSAGQGADTQYF
CDR3nt: TGTGCCAGTAGCGCCGGACAGGGGGCAGATACGCAGTATTTT

v_gene: TRBV28
j_gene: TRBJ2-7
d_gene: TRBD1
abundance: .
CDR3aa: CASSVRQGSYEQYF
CDR3nt: TGTGCCAGCAGTGTCCGACAGGGCTCCTACGAGCAGTACTTC

v_gene: TRBV27
j_gene: TRBJ1-1
d_gene: .
abundance: .
CDR3aa: CASSSWDTLNTEAFF
CDR3nt: TGTGCCAGCAGTTCCTGGGACACTTTGAACACTGAAGCTTTCTTT

v_gene: TRBV30
j_gene: TRBJ1-2
d_gene: .
abundance: .
CDR3aa: CAWSHRTEANYGYTF
CDR3nt: TGTGCCTGGAGTCATAGGACAGAAGCTAACTATGGCTACACCTTC

v_gene: TRBV7-2
j_gene: TRBJ2-7
d_gene: TRBD2
abundance: .
CDR3aa: CASSQPGTSSEQYF
CDR3nt: TGTGCCAGCAGCCAACCCGGGACTAGCTCCGAGCAGTACTTC

v_gene: TRBV5-1
j_gene: TRBJ2-5
d_gene: TRBD2
abundance: .
CDR3aa: CASSAGTSDVETQYF
CDR3nt: TGCGCCAGCAGCGCCGGGACTAGCGATGTAGAGACCCAGTACTTC

v_gene: TRBV6-6
j_gene: TRBJ2-7
d_gene: .
abundance: .
CDR3aa: CASSYSGTPYEQYF
CDR3nt: TGTGCCAGCAGTTACTCTGGGACACCCTACGAGCAGTACTTC

v_gene: TRBV2
j_gene: TRBJ2-2
d_gene: .
abundance: .
CDR3aa: CASSVERQVYGELFF
CDR3nt: TGTGCCAGCAGTGTAGAACGACAGGTCTACGGGGAGCTGTTTTTT

v_gene: TRBV5-4
j_gene: TRBJ2-5
d_gene: TRBD1
abundance: .
CDR3aa: CASSPDPGTGFETQYF
CDR3nt: TGTGCCAGCAGCCCAGACCCCGGGACAGGGTTTGAGACCCAGTACTTC

v_gene: TRBV5-1
j_gene: TRBJ2-4
d_gene: TRBD1
abundance: .
CDR3aa: CASSLQGAQNIQYF
CDR3nt: TGCGCCAGCAGCTTACAGGGGGCACAAAACATTCAGTACTTC

v_gene: TRBV7-2
j_gene: TRBJ1-1
d_gene: .
abundance: once
CDR3aa: CASSRSLGANTEAFF
CDR3nt: TGTGCCAGCAGCCGCAGTCTGGGAGCGAACACTGAAGCTTTCTTT

v_gene: TRBV29-1
j_gene: TRBJ2-1
d_gene: TRBD1
abundance: once
CDR3aa: CSVEEIGTGGDEQFF
CDR3nt: TGCAGCGTTGAAGAGATTGGGACAGGGGGCGATGAGCAGTTCTTC

v_gene: TRBV4-3
j_gene: TRBJ2-4
d_gene: .
abundance: .
CDR3aa: CASSQYRLAKNIQYF
CDR3nt: TGCGCCAGCAGCCAATATCGTTTAGCCAAAAACATTCAGTACTTC

v_gene: TRBV9
j_gene: TRBJ2-5
d_gene: TRBD2
abundance: .
CDR3aa: CASSTRGSGGAEGETQYF
CDR3nt: TGTGCCAGCAGCACCAGGGGTAGCGGGGGGGCTGAGGGAGAGACCCAGTACTTC

v_gene: TRBV28
j_gene: TRBJ1-2
d_gene: .
abundance: .
CDR3aa: CASRTGGPVYGYTF
CDR3nt: TGTGCCAGCAGGACCGGGGGGCCAGTTTATGGCTACACCTTC

v_gene: TRBV28
j_gene: TRBJ2-5
d_gene: TRBD1
abundance: .
CDR3aa: CASSLSTDRRKYF
CDR3nt: TGTGCCAGCAGTTTATCCACGGACAGGAGAAAGTACTTC

v_gene: TRBV28
j_gene: TRBJ2-3
d_gene: .
abundance: .
CDR3aa: CASSFADTQYF
CDR3nt: TGTGCCAGCAGTTTTGCGGATACGCAGTATTTT

v_gene: TRBV9
j_gene: TRBJ2-1
d_gene: .
abundance: .
CDR3aa: CASSVVGGTHNEQFF
CDR3nt: TGTGCCAGCAGCGTAGTAGGCGGGACCCACAATGAGCAGTTCTTC

v_gene: TRBV18
j_gene: TRBJ2-3
d_gene: .
abundance: once
CDR3aa: CASSARDTDTQYF
CDR3nt: TGTGCCAGCTCAGCCAGAGATACAGATACGCAGTATTTT

v_gene: TRBV4-3
j_gene: TRBJ1-6
d_gene: .
abundance: .
CDR3aa: CASSREKGIGGYNSPLHF
CDR3nt: TGCGCCAGCAGCCGAGAAAAAGGGATTGGGGGATATAATTCACCCCTCCACTTT

v_gene: TRBV10-3
j_gene: TRBJ2-2
d_gene: .
abundance: once
CDR3aa: CAISAGRLGGTGELFF
CDR3nt: TGTGCCATCAGTGCGGGCCGGCTGGGGGGCACCGGGGAGCTGTTTTTT

v_gene: TRBV4-3
j_gene: TRBJ1-2
d_gene: .
abundance: .
CDR3aa: CASLNLQGYGYTF
CDR3nt: TGCGCCAGCCTAAACCTACAGGGTTATGGCTACACCTTC

v_gene: TRBV10-3
j_gene: TRBJ2-2
d_gene: .
abundance: few
CDR3aa: CAISSTSTGELFF
CDR3nt: TGTGCCATCAGTTCGACTAGCACCGGGGAGCTGTTTTTT

v_gene: TRBV19
j_gene: TRBJ1-5
d_gene: .
abundance: .
CDR3aa: CASSIRWENQPQHF
CDR3nt: TGTGCCAGTAGTATAAGGTGGGAGAATCAGCCCCAGCATTTT